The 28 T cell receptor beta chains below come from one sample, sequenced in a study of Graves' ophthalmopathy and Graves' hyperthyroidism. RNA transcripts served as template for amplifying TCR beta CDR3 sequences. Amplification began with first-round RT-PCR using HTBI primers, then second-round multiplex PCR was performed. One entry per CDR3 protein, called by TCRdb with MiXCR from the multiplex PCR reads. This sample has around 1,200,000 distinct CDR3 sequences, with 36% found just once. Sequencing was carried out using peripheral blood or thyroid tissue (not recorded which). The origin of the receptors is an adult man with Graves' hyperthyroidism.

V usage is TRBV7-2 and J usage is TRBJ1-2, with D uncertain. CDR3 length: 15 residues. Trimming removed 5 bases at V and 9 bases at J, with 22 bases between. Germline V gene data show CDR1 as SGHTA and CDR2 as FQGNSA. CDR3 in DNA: TGTGCCAGCAGCGTAATTGGGGTAGCGGCGAGGAGCTACACCTTC. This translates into CASSVIGVAARSYTF.

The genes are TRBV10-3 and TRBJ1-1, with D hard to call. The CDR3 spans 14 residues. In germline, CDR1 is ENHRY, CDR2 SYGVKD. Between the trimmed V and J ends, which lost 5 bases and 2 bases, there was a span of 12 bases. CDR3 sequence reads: CAISSPPLNTEAFF. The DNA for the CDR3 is TGTGCCATCAGTTCCCCCCCCCTTAACACTGAAGCTTTCTTT.

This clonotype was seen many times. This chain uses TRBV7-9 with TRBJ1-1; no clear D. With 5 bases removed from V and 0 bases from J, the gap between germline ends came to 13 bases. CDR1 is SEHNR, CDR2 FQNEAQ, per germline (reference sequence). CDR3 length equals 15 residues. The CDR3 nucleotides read TGTGCCAGCAGCCCCCGTCTAGTGGTGAACACTGAAGCTTTCTTT. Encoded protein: CASSPRLVVNTEAFF.

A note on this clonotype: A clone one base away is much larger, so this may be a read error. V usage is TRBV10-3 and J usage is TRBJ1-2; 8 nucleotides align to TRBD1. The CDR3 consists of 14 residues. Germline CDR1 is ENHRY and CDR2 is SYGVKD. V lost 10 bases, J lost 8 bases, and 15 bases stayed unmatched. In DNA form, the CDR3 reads TGTGCCAGCAGGCGATCCGGGACAGGCTACGGCTACACCTTC. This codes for CASRRSGTGYGYTF.

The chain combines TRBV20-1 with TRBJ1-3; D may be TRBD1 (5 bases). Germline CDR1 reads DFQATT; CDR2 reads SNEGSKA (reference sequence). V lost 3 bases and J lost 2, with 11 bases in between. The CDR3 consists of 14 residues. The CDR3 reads CSASTGGTGNTIYF. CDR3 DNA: TGCAGTGCTAGTACGGGGGGGACTGGAAACACCATATATTTT.

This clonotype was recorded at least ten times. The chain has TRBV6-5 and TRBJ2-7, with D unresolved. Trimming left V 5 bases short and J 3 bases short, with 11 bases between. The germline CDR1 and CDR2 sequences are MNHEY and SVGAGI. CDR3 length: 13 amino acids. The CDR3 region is CASSSANGYEQYF. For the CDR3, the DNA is TGTGCCAGCAGTAGTGCTAACGGCTACGAGCAGTACTTC.

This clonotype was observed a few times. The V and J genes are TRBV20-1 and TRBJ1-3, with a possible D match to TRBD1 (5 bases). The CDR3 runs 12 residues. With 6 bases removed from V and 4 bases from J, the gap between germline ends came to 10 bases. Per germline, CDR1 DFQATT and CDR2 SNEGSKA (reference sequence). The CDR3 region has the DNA TGCAGTGCCTTGGACACGGGAAACACCATATATTTT. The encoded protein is CSALDTGNTIYF.

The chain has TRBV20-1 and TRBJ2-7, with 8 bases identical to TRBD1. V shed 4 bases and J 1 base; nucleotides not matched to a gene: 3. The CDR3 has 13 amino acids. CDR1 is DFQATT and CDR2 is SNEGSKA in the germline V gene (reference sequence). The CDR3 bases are TGCAGTGCTACACAGGGGGTATCCTACGAGCAGTACTTC. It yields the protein CSATQGVSYEQYF.

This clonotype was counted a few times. Here the CDR3 reads CASGLGGEQETQYF. The CDR3 nucleotides are TGTGCTAGTGGTTTGGGGGGGGAACAAGAGACCCAGTACTTC. This chain connects TRBV12-5 to TRBJ2-5; D perhaps matches TRBD2 (6 bases). Deletions cut 1 base from V and 2 bases from J, with 8 bases between. Germline V CDR1 and CDR2: LGHNT, FRNRAP. The CDR3 is 14 residues long.

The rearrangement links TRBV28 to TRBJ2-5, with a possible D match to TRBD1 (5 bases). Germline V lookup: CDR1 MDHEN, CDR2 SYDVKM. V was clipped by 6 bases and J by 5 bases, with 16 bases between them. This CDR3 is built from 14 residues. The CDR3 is CASRAGSSVETQYF. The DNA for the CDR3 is TGTGCCAGCAGGGCAGGGTCGTCAGTGGAGACCCAGTACTTC.

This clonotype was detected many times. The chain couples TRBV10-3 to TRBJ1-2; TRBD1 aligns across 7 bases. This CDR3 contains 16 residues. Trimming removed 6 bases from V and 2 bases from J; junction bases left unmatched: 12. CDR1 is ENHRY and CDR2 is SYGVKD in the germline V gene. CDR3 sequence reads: CAISPGGNRGNYGYTF. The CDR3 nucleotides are TGTGCCATCAGCCCAGGCGGGAACAGGGGAAACTATGGCTACACCTTC.

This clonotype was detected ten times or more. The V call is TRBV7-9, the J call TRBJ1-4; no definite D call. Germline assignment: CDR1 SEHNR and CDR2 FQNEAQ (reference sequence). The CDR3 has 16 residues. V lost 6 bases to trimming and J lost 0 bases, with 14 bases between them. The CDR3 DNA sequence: TGTGCCAGCAGTTCTATGGGCCTTACAACTAATGAAAAACTGTTTTTT. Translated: CASSSMGLTTNEKLFF. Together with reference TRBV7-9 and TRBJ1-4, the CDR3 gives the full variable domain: DTGVSQNPRHKITKRGQNVTFRCDPISEHNRLYWYRQTLGQGPEFLTYFQNEAQLEKSRLLSDRFSAERPKGSFSTLEIQRTEQGDSAMYLCASSSMGLTTNEKLFFGSGTQLSVL.

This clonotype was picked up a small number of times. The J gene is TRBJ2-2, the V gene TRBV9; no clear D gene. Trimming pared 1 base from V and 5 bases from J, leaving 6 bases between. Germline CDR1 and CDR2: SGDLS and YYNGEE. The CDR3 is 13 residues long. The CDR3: CASSVLETGELFF. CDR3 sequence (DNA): TGTGCCAGCAGCGTACTTGAGACCGGGGAGCTGTTTTTT.

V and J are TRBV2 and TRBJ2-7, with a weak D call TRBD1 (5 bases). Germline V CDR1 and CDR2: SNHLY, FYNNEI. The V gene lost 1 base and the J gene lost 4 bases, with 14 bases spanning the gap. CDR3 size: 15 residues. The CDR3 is CASSEDHGSGYEQYF. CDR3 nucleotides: TGTGCCAGCAGTGAAGACCATGGGTCAGGGTACGAGCAGTACTTC.

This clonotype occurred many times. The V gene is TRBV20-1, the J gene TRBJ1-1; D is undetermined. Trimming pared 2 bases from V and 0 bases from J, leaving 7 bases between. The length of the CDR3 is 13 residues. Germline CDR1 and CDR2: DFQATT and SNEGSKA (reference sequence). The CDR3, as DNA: TGCAGTGCTAGAAGGGCCATGAACACTGAAGCTTTCTTT. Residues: CSARRAMNTEAFF.

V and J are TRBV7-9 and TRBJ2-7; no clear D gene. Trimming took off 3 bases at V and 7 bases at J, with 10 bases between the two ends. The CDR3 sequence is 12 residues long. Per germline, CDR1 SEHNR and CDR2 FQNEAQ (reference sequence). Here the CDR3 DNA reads TGTGCCAGCAGCTTGGCGTGGTCGGAGCAGTACTTC. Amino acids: CASSLAWSEQYF.

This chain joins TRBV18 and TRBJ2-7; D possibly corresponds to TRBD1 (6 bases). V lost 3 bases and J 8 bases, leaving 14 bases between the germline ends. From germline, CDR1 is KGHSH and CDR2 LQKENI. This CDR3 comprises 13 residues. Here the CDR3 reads CASSPDSDTKQYF. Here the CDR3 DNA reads TGTGCCAGCTCACCGGACAGTGATACGAAGCAGTACTTC.

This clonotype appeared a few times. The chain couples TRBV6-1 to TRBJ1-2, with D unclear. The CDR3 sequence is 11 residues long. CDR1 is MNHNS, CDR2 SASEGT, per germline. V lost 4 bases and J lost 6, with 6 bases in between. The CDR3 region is CASSVLDGYTF. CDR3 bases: TGTGCCAGCAGTGTTTTAGATGGCTACACCTTC.

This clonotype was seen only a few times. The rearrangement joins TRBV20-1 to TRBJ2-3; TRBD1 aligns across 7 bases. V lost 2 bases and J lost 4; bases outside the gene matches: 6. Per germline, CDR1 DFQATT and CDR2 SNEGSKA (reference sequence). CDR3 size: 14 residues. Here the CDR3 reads CSARLRTGSDTQYF. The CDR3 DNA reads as TGCAGTGCTAGACTGAGGACAGGTTCAGATACGCAGTATTTT.

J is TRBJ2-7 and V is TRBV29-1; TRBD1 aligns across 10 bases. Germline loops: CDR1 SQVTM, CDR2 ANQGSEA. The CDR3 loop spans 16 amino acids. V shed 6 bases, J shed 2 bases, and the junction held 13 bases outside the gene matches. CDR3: CSVEIRDRGETYEQYF. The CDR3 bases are TGCAGCGTCGAAATAAGGGACAGGGGAGAAACCTACGAGCAGTACTTC.

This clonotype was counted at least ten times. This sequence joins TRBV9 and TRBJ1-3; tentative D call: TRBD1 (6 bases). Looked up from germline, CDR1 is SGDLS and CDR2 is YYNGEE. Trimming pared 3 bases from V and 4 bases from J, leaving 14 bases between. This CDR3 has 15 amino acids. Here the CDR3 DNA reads TGTGCCAGCAGCGCAGACAGGAACTACGGAAACACCATATATTTT. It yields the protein CASSADRNYGNTIYF.

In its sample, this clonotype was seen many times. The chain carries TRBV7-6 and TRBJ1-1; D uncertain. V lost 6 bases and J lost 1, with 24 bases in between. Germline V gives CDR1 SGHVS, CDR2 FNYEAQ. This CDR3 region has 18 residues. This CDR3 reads CASSPWALLQTENTEAFF. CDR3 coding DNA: TGTGCCAGCAGTCCTTGGGCCCTCCTTCAGACCGAGAACACTGAAGCTTTCTTT.

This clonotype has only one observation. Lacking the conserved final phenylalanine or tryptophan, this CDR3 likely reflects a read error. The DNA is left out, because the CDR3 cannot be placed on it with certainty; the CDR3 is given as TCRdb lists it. The CDR3 sequence is CAISNAFVS. The chain is built from TRBV10-3 and TRBJ2-2. The CDR3 region is 9 residues in length, termini included. The germline V gene encodes CDR1 ENHRY and CDR2 SYGVKD.

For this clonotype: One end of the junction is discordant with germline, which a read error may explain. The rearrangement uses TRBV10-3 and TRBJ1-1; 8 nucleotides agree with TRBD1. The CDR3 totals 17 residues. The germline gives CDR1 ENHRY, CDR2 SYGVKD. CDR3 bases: TGTGCCAGCAGTTACAGCGCCGGGACAGGTTACGACCCTGAAGCTTTCTTT. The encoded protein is CASSYSAGTGYDPEAFF.

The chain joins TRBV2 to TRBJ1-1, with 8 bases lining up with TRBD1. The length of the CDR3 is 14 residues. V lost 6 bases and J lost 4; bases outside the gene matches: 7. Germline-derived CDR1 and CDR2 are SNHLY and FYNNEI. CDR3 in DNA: TGTGCCAGCAGGAGGGGACAGGTTGGCACTGAAGCTTTCTTT. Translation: CASRRGQVGTEAFF.

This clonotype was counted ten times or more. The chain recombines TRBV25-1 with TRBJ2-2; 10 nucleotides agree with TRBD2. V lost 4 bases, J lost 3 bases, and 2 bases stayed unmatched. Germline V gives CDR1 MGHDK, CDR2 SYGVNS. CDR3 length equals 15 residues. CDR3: CASSVGTSDTGELFF. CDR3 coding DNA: TGTGCCAGCAGTGTCGGGACTAGCGACACCGGGGAGCTGTTTTTT. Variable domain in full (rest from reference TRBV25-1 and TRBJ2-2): EADIYQTPRYLVIGTGKKITLECSQTMGHDKMYWYQQDPGMELHLIHYSYGVNSTEKGDLSSESTVSRIRTEHFPLTLESARPSHTSQYLCASSVGTSDTGELFFGEGSRLTVL.

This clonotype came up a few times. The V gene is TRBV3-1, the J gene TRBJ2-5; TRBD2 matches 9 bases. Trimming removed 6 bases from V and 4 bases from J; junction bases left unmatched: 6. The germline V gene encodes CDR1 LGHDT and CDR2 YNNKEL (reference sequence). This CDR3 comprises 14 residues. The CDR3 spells CASSSSGRTETQYF. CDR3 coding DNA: TGTGCCAGCAGTTCAAGCGGGAGGACAGAGACCCAGTACTTC.

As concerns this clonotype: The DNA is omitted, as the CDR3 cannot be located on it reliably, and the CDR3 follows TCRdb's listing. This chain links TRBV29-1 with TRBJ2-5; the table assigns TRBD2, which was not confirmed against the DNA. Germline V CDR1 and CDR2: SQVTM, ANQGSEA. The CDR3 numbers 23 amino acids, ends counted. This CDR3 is CSVVSDYGYTFGSGTSGKETQYF.